This is a list of T cell receptor beta chains from one sample in a study of blood T cell repertoires in COVID-19. This table comes from immunoSEQ multiplex PCR, and its TCRdb copy is limited to in-frame clones, with some not included. This sample has about 280,000 clones, with roughly 85% found just once. Material for sequencing was peripheral blood. The receptor set was obtained from a man over 45 with active or convalescent COVID-19. The CDR3 runs from the conserved cysteine through the conserved F or W. Fields, in order: D gene, J gene, V gene, CDR3 length, clone size, CDR3 protein, CDR3 DNA. D genes are given only for firm matches. Some rows have no size entry. The others give once, few or many, or a class for an expanded clone.

- TRBJ2-7 TRBV18 12 - CASSPRRHEQYF TGTGCCAGCTCACCACGGAGGCACGAGCAGTACTTC
- TRBJ1-1 TRBV7-9 14 once CASSLDAAQIAAFF TGTGCCAGCAGCTTAGACGCAGCTCAGATAGCAGCTTTCTTT
- TRBJ2-1 TRBV18 19 - CASSPNPFGGSVSYNEQFF TGTGCCAGCTCACCCAACCCCTTTGGGGGGAGTGTCTCCTACAATGAGCAGTTCTTC
TRBD2 TRBJ2-7 TRBV10-2 14 - CATKGLAGPYEQYF TGCGCCACCAAAGGACTAGCGGGGCCCTACGAGCAGTACTTC
- TRBJ2-2 TRBV4-1 15 - CASMLSAVNTGELFF TGCGCCAGCATGCTCTCAGCGGTTAACACCGGGGAGCTGTTTTTT
- TRBJ2-7 TRBV12-3/TRBV12-4 12 - CASSGDFYEQYF TGTGCCAGCTCGGGAGATTTCTACGAGCAGTACTTC
TRBD1 TRBJ2-7 TRBV2 13 few CASGRQGPYEQYF TGTGCCAGCGGGAGACAGGGGCCCTACGAGCAGTACTTC
- TRBJ2-7 TRBV18 15 - CASSPRPVRGSEQYF TGTGCCAGCTCACCCCGGCCTGTCCGAGGAAGCGAGCAGTACTTC
TRBD2 TRBJ2-7 TRBV5-1 16 once CASSPVGLAVTYEQYF TGCGCCAGCAGCCCCGTCGGACTAGCGGTTACCTACGAGCAGTACTTC
TRBD1 TRBJ2-6 TRBV19 16 - CASSSQGYSGANVLTF TGTGCCAGTAGTTCACAGGGGTACTCTGGGGCCAACGTCCTGACTTTC
TRBD2 TRBJ2-3 TRBV6-6 16 - CASSYGLAGGADTQYF TGTGCCAGCAGTTACGGACTAGCGGGAGGCGCAGATACGCAGTATTTT
- TRBJ2-1 TRBV3-1/TRBV3-2 13 - CASSQFIANEQFF TGTGCCAGCAGCCAATTTATAGCGAATGAGCAGTTCTTC
- TRBJ2-1 TRBV10-3 17 - CAISERWEPGAYNEQFF TGTGCCATCAGTGAGAGGTGGGAGCCCGGTGCCTACAATGAGCAGTTCTTC
TRBD2 TRBJ2-1 TRBV27 14 - CASSGLANGNEQFF TGTGCCAGCAGCGGACTAGCAAACGGCAATGAGCAGTTCTTC
- TRBJ2-7 TRBV5-6 17 - CASSLTLGTTASYEQYF TGTGCCAGCAGCTTAACCCTCGGAACTACTGCGTCCTACGAGCAGTACTTC
TRBD1 TRBJ2-3 TRBV19 10 - CASSIRDREF TGTGCCAGTAGTATCCGGGACAGGGAGTTT
TRBD2 TRBJ2-1 TRBV7-9 15 - CASSTTSGPANEQFF TGTGCCAGCAGCACCACTAGCGGGCCCGCCAATGAGCAGTTCTTC
- TRBJ1-1 TRBV7-6 15 - CASSLVGRGATEAFF TGTGCCAGCAGCTTAGTGGGCAGGGGAGCCACTGAAGCTTTCTTT
TRBD2 TRBJ2-5 TRBV9 16 - CASSVAPSGGQETQYF TGTGCCAGCAGCGTAGCTCCTAGCGGGGGGCAAGAGACCCAGTACTTC
TRBD1 TRBJ1-5 TRBV24-1 14 once CATSDWDSHQPQHF TGTGCCACCAGTGATTGGGACAGCCATCAGCCCCAGCATTTT
- TRBJ1-4 TRBV5-4 14 - CASSFGGQAEKLFF TGTGCCAGCAGCTTCGGTGGGCAGGCCGAAAAACTGTTTTTT
- TRBJ1-1 TRBV5-8 12 - CASSVRLLAAFF TGTGCCAGCAGCGTGCGACTGTTGGCGGCTTTCTTT
- TRBJ2-1 TRBV24-1 17 - CATSDVGELGSYNEQFF TGTGCCACCAGTGACGTGGGAGAGTTAGGCTCCTACAATGAGCAGTTCTTC
TRBD2 TRBJ2-5 TRBV6-1 14 - CASSEAGGMKTQYF TGTGCCAGCAGTGAAGCGGGGGGGATGAAGACCCAGTACTTC
TRBD2 TRBJ2-5 TRBV29-1 14 - CSARSTGGRETQYF TGCAGCGCCCGTTCCACGGGGGGAAGGGAGACCCAGTACTTC
TRBD2 TRBJ2-1 TRBV12-3/TRBV12-4 13 few CASSFREGNEQFF TGTGCCAGCAGTTTCAGGGAGGGCAATGAGCAGTTCTTC
TRBD2 TRBJ2-3 TRBV3-1/TRBV3-2 14 - CASRTSGLTDTQYF TGTGCCAGCCGGACTAGCGGCCTCACAGATACGCAGTATTTT
TRBD1 TRBJ1-6 TRBV7-3 15 - CASSLTGTGDSPLHF TGTGCCAGCAGCCTAACAGGGACAGGGGATTCACCCCTCCACTTT
- TRBJ2-5 TRBV24-1 15 - CATSDFGGSQETQYF TGTGCCACCAGTGATTTCGGCGGTTCCCAAGAGACCCAGTACTTC
TRBD1 TRBJ1-2 TRBV7-9 18 - CASSRGPATGALNYGYTF TGTGCCAGCAGTCGCGGCCCCGCGACAGGGGCCCTTAACTATGGCTACACCTTC
- TRBJ2-5 TRBV20-1 11 - CSASSRETQYF TGCAGTGCTAGCTCGAGAGAGACCCAGTACTTC
- TRBJ2-7 TRBV2 14 - CASSEGVGPYEQYF TGTGCCAGCAGTGAAGGGGTGGGGCCCTACGAGCAGTACTTC
- TRBJ2-6 TRBV28 19 once CASRGAGFLGAPGANVLTF TGTGCCAGCAGGGGAGCAGGGTTTCTGGGGGCCCCTGGGGCCAACGTCCTGACTTTC
TRBD1 TRBJ1-2 TRBV10-1 13 - CASSSDRARGYTF TGCGCCAGCAGTTCCGACAGGGCTCGTGGCTACACCTTC
TRBD1 TRBJ1-1 TRBV6-5 14 - CASREGQLNTEAFF TGTGCCAGCAGAGAGGGACAGTTGAACACTGAAGCTTTCTTT
- TRBJ1-6 TRBV6-2/TRBV6-3 15 once CASSYSKGLASPLHF TGTGCCAGCAGTTACTCGAAGGGGTTGGCTTCACCCCTCCACTTT
- TRBJ1-2 TRBV7-9 15 - CASSLGGVLNYGYTF TGTGCCAGCAGCTTAGGCGGGGTCCTAAACTATGGCTACACCTTC
TRBD2 TRBJ2-1 TRBV20-1 14 - CSASRLAGAGEQFF TGCAGTGCTAGTAGACTAGCGGGAGCCGGTGAGCAGTTCTTC
- TRBJ1-6 TRBV7-2 15 - CASSSLRGGETPLHF TGTGCCAGCAGCTCCCTGAGGGGGGGCGAGACACCCCTCCACTTT
- TRBJ2-1 TRBV9 17 - CASSAAGGAGPYNEQFF TGTGCCAGCAGCGCCGCCGGGGGAGCGGGCCCTTACAATGAGCAGTTCTTC
TRBD1 TRBJ2-1 TRBV18 17 - CASSPFPGTGVYNEQFF TGTGCCAGCTCACCCTTTCCCGGGACAGGGGTGTACAATGAGCAGTTCTTC
TRBD1 TRBJ1-4 TRBV19 13 - CASADRGNEKLFF TGTGCCAGTGCCGACAGGGGAAATGAAAAACTGTTTTTT
TRBD1 TRBJ1-1 TRBV29-1 14 - CSVPHTGGKTEAFF TGCAGCGTTCCCCACACAGGGGGGAAGACTGAAGCTTTCTTT
TRBD2 TRBJ2-3 TRBV3-1/TRBV3-2 16 - CASSPLAGGSTDTQYF TGTGCCAGCAGCCCGCTAGCGGGAGGGAGCACAGATACGCAGTATTTT
TRBD2 TRBJ2-1 TRBV11-2 17 - CASSLDPSSGKRNEQFF TGTGCCAGCAGCTTAGATCCCTCTAGCGGGAAGCGCAATGAGCAGTTCTTC
TRBD1 TRBJ1-2 TRBV11-2 15 once CASSSNPGGEEGYTF TGTGCCAGCAGCTCAAACCCAGGGGGCGAGGAAGGCTACACCTTC
TRBD1 TRBJ1-1 TRBV29-1 14 - CSSTGDRADTEAFF TGCAGCTCCACAGGGGACAGGGCGGACACTGAAGCTTTCTTT
TRBD2 TRBJ2-7 TRBV19 15 - CASSLAGAKAYEQYF TGTGCCAGTTCGTTAGCGGGAGCAAAGGCCTACGAGCAGTACTTC
TRBD1 TRBJ1-1 TRBV18 13 - CASSPSGGTEAFF TGTGCCAGCTCACCATCAGGGGGCACTGAAGCTTTCTTT
- TRBJ1-3 TRBV4-1 15 - CASSPAAGVRNTIYF TGCGCCAGCAGTCCCGCCGCGGGGGTCCGAAACACCATATATTTT
- TRBJ2-2 TRBV5-6 13 - CASSSFNTGELFF TGTGCCAGCAGCTCCTTTAACACCGGGGAGCTGTTTTTT
TRBD1 TRBJ1-1 TRBV19 14 - CASKTGAFDTEAFF TGTGCCAGTAAGACAGGGGCCTTTGACACTGAAGCTTTCTTT
- TRBJ2-3 TRBV21-1 19 - CASPRIHLPLREEPDTQYF TGTGCCAGTCCCAGAATTCACCTCCCTTTGCGGGAGGAACCAGATACGCAGTATTTT
- TRBJ1-1 TRBV7-2 14 - CASSLVGGNTEAFF TGTGCCAGCAGCTTAGTAGGGGGGAACACTGAAGCTTTCTTT
- TRBJ2-1 TRBV5-4 16 - CASSLGVSSMGNEQFF TGTGCCAGCAGCTTGGGTGTGAGTAGCATGGGCAATGAGCAGTTCTTC
- TRBJ2-1 TRBV6-1 16 - CASSVDGRGTYNEQFF TGTGCCAGCAGTGTAGACGGGAGAGGGACCTACAATGAGCAGTTCTTC